Below are 24 T cell receptor beta chains sequenced from a single sample in a study of cytomegalovirus exposure and HLA in healthy donors. PCR primers comprised 60 Vbeta and 13 Jbeta primers. Sequencing was performed with immunoSEQ multiplex PCR; in TCRdb, only in-frame clones are kept and a portion is missing. This sample has more than 95,000 clones, with about four fifths found just once. The sequenced sample was PBMCs. The receptors shown here come from a young man in good health and CMV-seronegative.

The J gene is TRBJ1-2, the V gene TRBV4-1; 7 bases are a match to TRBD1. The germline gives CDR1 MGHRA, CDR2 YSYEKL. The V gene end was trimmed by 0 bases and the J gene end by 2 bases; junction bases not matched to a gene: 6. The CDR3 is 16 residues long. The CDR3 sequence: CASSQDRSRGNYGYTF. The CDR3 DNA reads TGCGCCAGCAGCCAAGATAGGAGCAGGGGGAACTATGGCTACACCTTC.

The rearrangement uses TRBV2 and TRBJ2-1; 15 nucleotides match TRBD2. The CDR3 has 17 amino acids. Germline CDR1 is SNHLY and CDR2 is FYNNEI. The V segment lost 6 bases and the J segment 4 bases; nucleotides outside the gene matches: 7. The CDR3 DNA follows: TGTGCCAGCAGAGCCGGACTAGCGGGAGGGCTTTACAATGAGCAGTTCTTC. Residues: CASRAGLAGGLYNEQFF.

In its sample, this clone was seen once. V and J are TRBV4-3 and TRBJ2-3, with 7 bases matching TRBD2. The CDR3 runs to 16 residues. V lost 3 bases and J lost 7; bases outside the gene matches: 13. Germline values: CDR1 LGHNA, CDR2 YSLEER. The CDR3 region is CASSQLAAGGLYTQYF. In DNA form, the CDR3 reads TGCGCCAGCAGCCAGCTAGCGGCAGGAGGTTTATATACGCAGTATTTT.

The V gene is TRBV7-2, the J gene TRBJ2-3; D is unresolved. V was clipped by 2 bases and J by 10 bases, with 13 bases between them. Germline V gene lookup returns CDR1 SGHTA and CDR2 FQGNSA. The CDR3 is made up of 13 amino acids. DNA for the CDR3: TGTGCCAGCAGCTTAAATTCAGCGTCACCGCAGTATTTT. Its protein product is CASSLNSASPQYF.

This chain connects TRBV11-2 to TRBJ1-1, with D unresolved. The germline V gene has CDR1 SGHAT and CDR2 FQNNGV. This CDR3 is 16 amino acids long. Trimming stripped 5 bases from V and 0 bases from J, with 16 bases between. The CDR3, as DNA: TGTGCCAGCAGCCCCTGGAGGGCGACCTTGAACACTGAAGCTTTCTTT. Protein: CASSPWRATLNTEAFF.

The genes are TRBV5-6 and TRBJ1-4; a weak D match, TRBD1 (5 bases). V was pared by 6 bases and J by 7 bases, with 16 bases between. The CDR3 length is 14 residues. Germline CDR1 SGHDT, CDR2 YYEEEE. The CDR3 protein is CASTTGAGGEKLFF. CDR3 sequence (DNA): TGTGCCAGCACCACCGGGGCCGGGGGTGAAAAACTGTTTTTT. Full variable domain (remainder filled in from reference TRBV5-6 and TRBJ1-4): DAGVTQSPTHLIKTRGQQVTLRCSPKSGHDTVSWYQQALGQGPQFIFQYYEEEERQRGNFPDRFSGHQFPNYSSELNVNALLLGDSALYLCASTTGAGGEKLFFGSGTQLSVL.

The chain uses TRBV29-1 and TRBJ1-1; 7 nucleotides align to TRBD1. CDR3 length: 14 amino acids. From germline, CDR1 is SQVTM and CDR2 ANQGSEA. V lost 3 bases to trimming and J lost 5 bases; unmatched junction nucleotides: 9. The CDR3: CSVELQGKVTEAFF. In DNA form, the CDR3 reads TGCAGCGTTGAGTTACAGGGGAAGGTGACTGAAGCTTTCTTT. Together with reference TRBV29-1 and TRBJ1-1, the CDR3 gives the full variable domain: SAVISQKPSRDICQRGTSLTIQCQVDSQVTMMFWYRQQPGQSLTLIATANQGSEATYESGFVIDKFPISRPNLTFSTLTVSNMSPEDSSIYLCSVELQGKVTEAFFGQGTRLTVV.

The CDR3 DNA follows: TGTGCCAGCAGCAGTGGCGGACTAGCGCAAAATGAGCAGTTCTTC. The encoded protein is CASSSGGLAQNEQFF. The V and J genes are TRBV5-4 and TRBJ2-1; 9 bases agree with TRBD2. Losses at the gene ends were 4 bases for V and 7 bases for J; bases not matched to a gene: 9. The CDR3 runs 15 residues. The germline gives CDR1 SGHNT, CDR2 YYREEE (reference sequence).

This chain links TRBV6-5 with TRBJ2-3, with 8 bases that match TRBD1. The trim removed 6 bases at V and 4 bases at J, leaving 9 bases unmatched. From germline, CDR1 is MNHEY and CDR2 SVGAGI. This CDR3 is 15 amino acids long. CDR3 nucleotide sequence: TGTGCCAGCAGGCCGGACGAGACAGGGGCAGATACGCAGTATTTT. Translated: CASRPDETGADTQYF.

The chain uses TRBV21-1 and TRBJ2-5; no check of the table's D call, TRBD1, against the DNA was made. TRBV21-1 constitutes a pseudogene. The CDR3 contains 15 residues. This CDR3 reads CASYEQGWYQETQYF. The CDR3 region has the DNA TGTGCCAGTTATGAACAGGGGTGGTACCAAGAGACCCAGTACTTC.

In DNA, the CDR3 is TGCGCCAGCAGCCAAGTAAGGGGGTTGAACACTGAAGCTTTCTTT. This encodes CASSQVRGLNTEAFF. The chain couples TRBV4-3 to TRBJ1-1; D may be TRBD1 (6 bases). V shed 1 base and J shed 0 bases, with 9 bases lying between them. The germline gives CDR1 LGHNA, CDR2 YSLEER. This CDR3 is 15 amino acids long.

The chain uses TRBV5-1 and TRBJ2-1, with TRBD2 matching 7 bases. Germline CDR1 is SGHRS and CDR2 is YFSETQ. Trimming at V came to 1 base and at J to 2 bases, leaving 9 bases not matched to a gene. There are 17 residues in the CDR3. Written as DNA, the CDR3 is TGCGCCAGCAGCTTGATCTTTGCGGGAGAAGCCTACAATGAGCAGTTCTTC. Protein product: CASSLIFAGEAYNEQFF.

The chain uses TRBV9 and TRBJ1-1; 8 bases are shared with TRBD1. V dropped 0 bases and J dropped 0; count of bases not matched to a gene: 4. Germline V lookup: CDR1 SGDLS, CDR2 YYNGEE. The CDR3 spans 16 residues. The CDR3 bases are TGTGCCAGCAGCGTAGAATGGACAGGGATGAACACTGAAGCTTTCTTT. Protein product: CASSVEWTGMNTEAFF.

The V call is TRBV7-9, the J call TRBJ1-5; 9 bases agree with TRBD1. The CDR3 contains 17 residues. V dropped 3 bases and J dropped 4; count of bases not matched to a gene: 10. Germline values: CDR1 SEHNR, CDR2 FQNEAQ (reference sequence). The CDR3 DNA reads as TGTGCCAGCAGCTTGGGAGAGGTGACAGGGGGTAATCAGCCCCAGCATTTT. Residues: CASSLGEVTGGNQPQHF.

The rearrangement uses TRBV28 and TRBJ1-4, with D unresolved. Germline V gene sequence: CDR1 MDHEN, CDR2 SYDVKM. The CDR3 runs to 13 residues. The V and J ends lost 3 bases and 6 bases respectively, with 8 bases between them. The CDR3 is CASSLGTHEKLFF. CDR3 coding DNA: TGTGCCAGCAGTTTGGGCACCCATGAAAAACTGTTTTTT.

This rearrangement joins TRBV10-1 to TRBJ2-1, with D perhaps matching TRBD2 (5 bases). This CDR3 region has 12 residues. Trimming stripped 6 bases from V and 9 bases from J, with 12 bases between. From germline, CDR1 is WNHNN and CDR2 SYGVQD (reference sequence). This CDR3 reads CASSRSEGEQFF. The CDR3 DNA reads as TGCGCCAGCAGCCGTAGCGAGGGTGAGCAGTTCTTC.

The chain is built from TRBV5-8 and TRBJ1-1; D not resolved. The CDR3 loop spans 15 amino acids. V was clipped by 0 bases and J by 4 bases, with 13 bases between them. CDR1 is SGHTS, CDR2 YDEGEE, per germline. The CDR3 here is CASSLGMGVTTEAFF. CDR3 bases: TGTGCCAGCAGCTTGGGGATGGGAGTAACCACTGAAGCTTTCTTT.

This chain joins TRBV6-5 and TRBJ2-3, with unresolved D. V lost 2 bases, J lost 3 bases, and 6 bases lay in between. The CDR3 has 13 residues. Germline V CDR1 and CDR2: MNHEY, SVGAGI. The CDR3 nucleotides read TGTGCCAGCAGTTACACCGGGACAGATACGCAGTATTTT. Translated, it gives CASSYTGTDTQYF.

This chain links TRBV5-1 with TRBJ2-1; weak D call: TRBD2 (5 bases). CDR3 length: 15 amino acids. Trimming pared 0 bases from V and 0 bases from J, leaving 7 bases between. Per the germline V gene, CDR1 is SGHRS and CDR2 is YFSETQ. The CDR3 loop is CASSLGGYSYNEQFF. CDR3 nucleotides: TGCGCCAGCAGCTTGGGAGGGTACTCCTACAATGAGCAGTTCTTC. Full variable domain (outside the CDR3, taken from reference TRBV5-1 and TRBJ2-1): KAGVTQTPRYLIKTRGQQVTLSCSPISGHRSVSWYQQTPGQGLQFLFEYFSETQRNKGNFPGRFSGRQFSNSRSEMNVSTLELGDSALYLCASSLGGYSYNEQFFGPGTRLTVL.

This clone was counted a few times. The chain uses TRBV6-6 and TRBJ1-1; perhaps TRBD1 as D (6 bases). The CDR3 spans 14 residues. Trimming took 5 bases from V and 3 from J, leaving 13 bases between them. CDR1 MNHNY and CDR2 SVGAGI come from the germline V gene (reference sequence). The CDR3: CASSKAGDHTEAFF. In DNA form, the CDR3 reads TGTGCCAGCAGTAAGGCAGGGGATCACACTGAAGCTTTCTTT.

The chain carries TRBV6-6 and TRBJ2-7; 10 bases match TRBD2. Germline V gene sequence: CDR1 MNHNY, CDR2 SVGAGI (reference sequence). J was trimmed by 2 bases and V by 6 bases; bases with no gene match: 7. This CDR3 contains 15 residues. The CDR3 bases are TGTGCCAGCAGGAATCCTAGCGGGAGAACCTACGAGCAGTACTTC. Encoded protein: CASRNPSGRTYEQYF.

This clone was picked up a small number of times. The chain couples TRBV4-1 to TRBJ2-1; 9 nucleotides line up with TRBD2. V lost 0 bases to trimming and J lost 6 bases; unmatched junction nucleotides: 12. Per the germline V gene, CDR1 is MGHRA and CDR2 is YSYEKL. CDR3 size: 18 residues. The CDR3 bases are TGCGCCAGCAGCCAAGACGGGGCTAGCGGGGCCTTTTTCAATGAGCAGTTCTTC. Protein sequence: CASSQDGASGAFFNEQFF.

This rearrangement joins TRBV11-3 to TRBJ1-5; no reliable D call. The germline CDR1 and CDR2 sequences are SGHNT and YENEEA. V was clipped by 1 base and J by 0 bases, with 7 bases between them. The CDR3 extends over 15 amino acids. Here the CDR3 DNA reads TGTGCCAGCAGCTTAGGACAAAATAGCAATCAGCCCCAGCATTTT. It encodes CASSLGQNSNQPQHF.

The rearrangement links TRBV2 to TRBJ2-7, with TRBD1 as a possible D gene (5 bases). The germline V gene encodes CDR1 SNHLY and CDR2 FYNNEI. There are 12 residues in the CDR3. V gave up 8 bases and J gave up 4 bases, with 12 bases separating them. The CDR3 sequence is CASVATAYEQYF. The CDR3 nucleotides are TGTGCCAGCGTCGCGACAGCGTACGAGCAGTACTTC.